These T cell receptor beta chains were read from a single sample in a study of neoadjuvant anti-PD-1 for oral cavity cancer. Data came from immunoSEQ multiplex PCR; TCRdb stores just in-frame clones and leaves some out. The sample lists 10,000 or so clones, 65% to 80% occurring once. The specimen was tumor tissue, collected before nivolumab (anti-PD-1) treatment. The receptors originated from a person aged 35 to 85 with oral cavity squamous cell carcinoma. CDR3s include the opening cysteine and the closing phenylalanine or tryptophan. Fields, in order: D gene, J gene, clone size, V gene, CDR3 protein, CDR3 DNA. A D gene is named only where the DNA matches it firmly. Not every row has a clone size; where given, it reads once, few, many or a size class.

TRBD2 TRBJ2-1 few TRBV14 CASSQKGSGGYNEQFF TGTGCCAGCAGCCAAAAAGGTAGCGGGGGCTACAATGAGCAGTTCTTC
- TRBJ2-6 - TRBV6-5 CASRSTAAGANVLTF TGTGCCAGCAGATCGACAGCGGCTGGGGCCAACGTCCTGACTTTC
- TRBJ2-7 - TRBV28 CASSFVAVSSYEQYF TGTGCCAGCAGTTTCGTAGCGGTCAGCTCCTACGAGCAGTACTTC
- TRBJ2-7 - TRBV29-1 CSVAPAGGRPYEQYF TGCAGCGTCGCCCCAGCCGGGGGAAGGCCCTACGAGCAGTACTTC
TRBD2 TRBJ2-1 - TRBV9 CASSVWSGRWYNEQFF TGTGCCAGCAGCGTATGGAGCGGGAGATGGTACAATGAGCAGTTCTTC
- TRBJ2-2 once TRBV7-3 CASSLNGGTGELFF TGTGCCAGCAGCTTAAACGGAGGTACCGGGGAGCTGTTTTTT
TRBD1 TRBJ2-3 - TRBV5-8 CASSPGTGLTDTQYF TGTGCCAGCAGCCCCGGGACAGGGCTCACAGATACGCAGTATTTT
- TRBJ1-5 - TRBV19 CASSIQWSGYQPQHF TGTGCCAGTAGTATTCAGTGGTCAGGATATCAGCCCCAGCATTTT
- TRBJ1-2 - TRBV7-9 CASSAQGSHGYTF TGTGCCAGCAGTGCTCAGGGGTCACATGGCTACACCTTC
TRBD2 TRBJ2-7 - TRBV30 CAWNGRTSGRASHEQYF TGTGCCTGGAACGGTCGGACTAGCGGGAGGGCCAGCCACGAGCAGTACTTC
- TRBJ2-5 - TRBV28 CASNVLGTQYF TGTGCCAGCAATGTTTTGGGGACCCAGTACTTC
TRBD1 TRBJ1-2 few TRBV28 CASSSGQGNYYGYTF TGTGCCAGCAGTTCGGGACAGGGGAACTACTATGGCTACACCTTC
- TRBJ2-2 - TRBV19 CATAGANTGELFF TGTGCCACGGCCGGGGCGAACACCGGGGAGCTGTTTTTT
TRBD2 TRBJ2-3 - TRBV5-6 CASSLLAGDTDTQYF TGTGCCAGCAGCTTACTAGCGGGGGACACAGATACGCAGTATTTT
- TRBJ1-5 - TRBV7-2 CASSLRTGYDQPQHF TGTGCCAGCAGCTTACGAACAGGGTATGATCAGCCCCAGCATTTT
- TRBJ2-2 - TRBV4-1 CASSPPGLNTGELFF TGCGCCAGCAGCCCGCCGGGTCTCAACACCGGGGAGCTGTTTTTT
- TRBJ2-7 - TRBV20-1 CSASNLYEQYF TGCAGTGCATCGAACCTCTACGAGCAGTACTTC
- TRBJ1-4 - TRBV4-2 CASRASNEKLFF TGTGCCAGCAGAGCCTCTAATGAAAAACTGTTTTTT
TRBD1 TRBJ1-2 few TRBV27 CASSLQGLYGYTF TGTGCCAGCAGTCTACAGGGGTTGTATGGCTACACCTTC
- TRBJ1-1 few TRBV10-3 CAISESFGAMNTEAFF TGTGCCATCAGTGAGTCATTTGGGGCCATGAACACTGAAGCTTTCTTT
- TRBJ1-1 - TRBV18 CASSPDTENTEAFF TGTGCCAGCTCACCAGATACAGAGAACACTGAAGCTTTCTTT
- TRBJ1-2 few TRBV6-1 CASSEQGDYGYTF TGTGCCAGCAGTGAACAGGGTGACTATGGCTACACCTTC
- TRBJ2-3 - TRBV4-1 CASSPLVLADTQYF TGCGCCAGCAGCCCTCTAGTCTTGGCAGATACGCAGTATTTT
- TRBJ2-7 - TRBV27 CASSSNYEQYF TGTGCCAGCAGTTCAAACTACGAGCAGTACTTC
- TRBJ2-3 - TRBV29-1 CSTTGTATDTQYF TGCAGCACGACCGGGACGGCAACAGATACGCAGTATTTT
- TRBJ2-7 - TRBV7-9 CASSLEPFGPSEQYF TGTGCCAGCAGCTTAGAGCCGTTCGGACCTAGCGAGCAGTACTTC
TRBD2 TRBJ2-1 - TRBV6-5 CASKIGGGYNEQFF TGTGCCAGCAAAATTGGGGGGGGGTACAATGAGCAGTTCTTC
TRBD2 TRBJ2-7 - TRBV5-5 CASSMGLAGVGEQYF TGTGCCAGCAGCATGGGACTAGCGGGAGTAGGTGAGCAGTACTTC
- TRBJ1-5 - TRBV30 CAWSMQQGMGNQPQHF TGTGCCTGGAGTATGCAACAGGGAATGGGCAATCAGCCCCAGCATTTT
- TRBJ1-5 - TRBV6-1 CASSEGLNIAQHF TGTGCCAGCAGTGAGGGGCTTAACATAGCCCAGCATTTT
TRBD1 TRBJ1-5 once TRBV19 CASSDGGGPNQPQHF TGTGCCAGTAGCGATGGAGGGGGCCCTAATCAGCCCCAGCATTTT
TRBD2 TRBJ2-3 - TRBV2 CASMAGGTDTQYF TGTGCCAGCATGGCGGGGGGCACAGATACGCAGTATTTT
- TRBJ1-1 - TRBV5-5 CASSLVPGPDEAFF TGTGCCAGCAGCTTGGTTCCGGGCCCCGATGAAGCTTTCTTT
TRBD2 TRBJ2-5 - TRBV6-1 CASTAGGEETQYF TGTGCCAGCACAGCGGGAGGTGAAGAGACCCAGTACTTC
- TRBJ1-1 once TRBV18 CASSPAGNTEAFF TGTGCCAGCTCACCGGCAGGGAACACTGAAGCTTTCTTT
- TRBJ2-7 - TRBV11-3 CASSLGSGRTYEQYF TGTGCCAGCAGCTTAGGCTCAGGTAGGACCTACGAGCAGTACTTC
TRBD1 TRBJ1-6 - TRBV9 CASSFTGQYNSPLHF TGTGCCAGCAGCTTTACGGGACAGTATAATTCACCCCTCCACTTT
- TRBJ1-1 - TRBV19 CASRTGAAANTEAFF TGTGCCAGTAGAACTGGGGCAGCTGCGAACACTGAAGCTTTCTTT
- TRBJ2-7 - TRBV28 CASSFRWGIGEQYF TGTGCCAGCAGTTTTAGGTGGGGGATCGGCGAGCAGTACTTC
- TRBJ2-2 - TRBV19 CASKGTDTGELFF TGTGCCAGTAAAGGGACCGACACCGGGGAGCTGTTTTTT
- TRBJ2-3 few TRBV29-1 CSVDGQGEVF TGCAGCGTTGATGGGCAGGGTGAGGTTTTT
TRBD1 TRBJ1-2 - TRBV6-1 CASSGGQGASYYGYTF TGTGCCAGCAGTGGGGGACAGGGGGCCTCTTACTATGGCTACACCTTC
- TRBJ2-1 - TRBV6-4 CASSNQYNEQFF TGTGCCAGCAGCAACCAATACAATGAGCAGTTCTTC
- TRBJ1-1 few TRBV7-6 CASSLQGTNTEAFF TGTGCCAGCAGCCTACAGGGCACGAACACTGAAGCTTTCTTT
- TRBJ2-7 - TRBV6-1 CASRTSFGDSYEQYF TGTGCCAGCAGGACCTCTTTTGGGGACTCCTACGAGCAGTACTTC
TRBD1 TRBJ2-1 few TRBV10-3 CAISEWGQNEQFF TGTGCCATCAGTGAGTGGGGACAGAATGAGCAGTTCTTC
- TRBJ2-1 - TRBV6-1 CASSEPPSEQFF TGTGCCAGCAGTGAACCTCCCAGTGAGCAGTTCTTC
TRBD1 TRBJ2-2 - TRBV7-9 CASSLGTGGNGELFF TGTGCCAGCAGCTTAGGGACAGGGGGCAACGGGGAGCTGTTTTTT
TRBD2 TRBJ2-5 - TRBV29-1 CSVGRLAGGSTQETQYF TGCAGCGTTGGGAGACTAGCGGGAGGGTCTACCCAAGAGACCCAGTACTTC
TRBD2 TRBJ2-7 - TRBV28 CASSERGAYEQYF TGTGCCAGCAGTGAACGGGGGGCCTACGAGCAGTACTTC
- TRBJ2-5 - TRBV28 CASSPQGFEKETQYF TGTGCCAGCAGTCCGCAGGGGTTCGAAAAAGAGACCCAGTACTTC
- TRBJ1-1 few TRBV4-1 CASSQGPGRSEGAFF TGCGCCAGCAGCCAAGGTCCGGGACGCTCTGAGGGAGCTTTCTTT
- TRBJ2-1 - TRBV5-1 CASKGRQGQFF TGCGCCAGCAAGGGTCGGCAGGGACAGTTCTTC
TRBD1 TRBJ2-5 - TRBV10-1 CASSRGQQETQYF TGCGCCAGCAGCCGGGGACAGCAAGAGACCCAGTACTTC
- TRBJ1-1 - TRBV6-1 CASSIQGHPNTEAFF TGTGCCAGCAGTATACAGGGACACCCGAACACTGAAGCTTTCTTT
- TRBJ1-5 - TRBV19 CATRQAWVGNQPQHF TGTGCCACACGACAGGCTTGGGTAGGCAATCAGCCCCAGCATTTT
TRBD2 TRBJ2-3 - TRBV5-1 CASSFRAGVGTDTQYF TGCGCCAGCAGCTTTCGTGCGGGAGTCGGCACAGATACGCAGTATTTT